This is a list of T cell receptor beta chains from one sample in a study of response to subunit inactivated influenza vaccine. Via MiXCR, TCRdb re-called the RT-PCR reads, giving one row per CDR3 protein. Here the sample spans roughly 700,000 distinct CDR3 sequences, approximately 15% being singletons. Sequencing was performed on PBMCs from blood, taken roughly 15 days before vaccination. These receptors came from a man aged 45-65 years who received an inactivated influenza vaccine. Both conserved end residues are part of each CDR3. D genes are given only for firm matches. Where a row states a size, it is once, few, many or the class of an expanded clone; other rows omit it.

size	D	V	J	CDR3	DNA
NA	TRBD1	TRBV29-1	TRBJ1-2	CSVRTGGIHGYTF	TGCAGCGTGAGGACAGGGGGCATCCATGGCTACACCTTC
many	NA	TRBV24-1	TRBJ2-1	CATSDRTEGSYNEQFF	TGTGCCACCAGTGACCGGACAGAAGGCTCCTACAATGAGCAGTTCTTC
NA	TRBD2	TRBV12-3/TRBV12-4	TRBJ2-1	CASSDGGDYNEQFF	TGTGCCAGCTCTGACGGGGGGGATTACAATGAGCAGTTCTTC
NA	NA	TRBV18	TRBJ2-2	CASSRQQGRNTGELFF	TGTGCCAGCTCACGACAGCAGGGGCGCAACACCGGGGAGCTGTTTTTT
few	TRBD2	TRBV6-1	TRBJ2-3	CASSEVAGITDTQYF	TGTGCCAGCAGTGAAGTAGCGGGGATCACAGATACGCAGTATTTT
many	NA	TRBV10-3	TRBJ2-5	CATLKGGGSTSETQYF	TGTGCCACCTTGAAAGGTGGGGGGTCCACCTCAGAGACCCAGTACTTC
few	TRBD2	TRBV6-1	TRBJ2-3	CATSGSRWGTDTQYF	TGTGCCACTAGCGGGAGTCGGTGGGGCACAGATACGCAGTATTTT
NA	NA	TRBV4-3	TRBJ1-3	CASSPTQAAGNTIYF	TGCGCCAGCAGTCCCACTCAGGCCGCTGGAAACACCATATATTTT
few	NA	TRBV12-3/TRBV12-4	TRBJ2-4	CASSPSNIQYF	TGTGCCAGCAGTCCATCAAACATTCAGTACTTC
NA	NA	TRBV4-3	TRBJ2-1	CASSGRWGSEQFF	TGCGCCAGCAGTGGGCGTTGGGGGAGTGAGCAGTTCTTC
NA	TRBD2	TRBV20-1	TRBJ2-1	CSARSSGGVSYNEQFF	TGCAGTGCTAGATCTAGCGGGGGGGTCTCCTACAATGAGCAGTTCTTC
many	TRBD1	TRBV28	TRBJ2-7	CASRTMGTATYEQYF	TGTGCCAGCAGGACTATGGGGACAGCAACCTACGAGCAGTACTTC
NA	TRBD2	TRBV24-1	TRBJ2-2	CATRLGRREDANTGELFF	TGTGCCACCAGGTTAGGAAGGCGGGAGGACGCGAACACCGGGGAGCTGTTTTTT
NA	NA	TRBV15	TRBJ2-2	CATGGAWTGELFF	TGTGCCACCGGCGGGGCGTGGACCGGGGAGCTGTTTTTT
many	TRBD2	TRBV4-3	TRBJ2-1	CASSQYRTSVYGNEQFF	TGCGCCAGCAGCCAATACAGGACTAGCGTCTATGGTAATGAGCAGTTCTTC
few	NA	TRBV7-2	TRBJ1-6	CASSFQTRYNSPLHF	TGTGCCAGCAGCTTTCAGACCCGATATAATTCACCCCTCCACTTT
many	NA	TRBV12-3/TRBV12-4	TRBJ1-2	CASSFVGRGLGYTF	TGTGCCAGCAGTTTCGTCGGCAGGGGACTTGGCTACACCTTC
many	TRBD1	TRBV20-1	TRBJ2-1	CSAPRQGSRNEQFF	TGCAGTGCCCCGAGACAGGGCTCTCGCAATGAGCAGTTCTTC
few	TRBD1	TRBV29-1	TRBJ1-2	CSAGTGYGYTF	TGCAGCGCTGGGACAGGCTATGGCTACACCTTC
few	TRBD1	TRBV15	TRBJ2-1	CATSRGQGKHEQFF	TGTGCCACCAGCAGGGGACAGGGGAAACATGAGCAGTTCTTC
few	NA	TRBV9	TRBJ1-1	CASGRNLGGGTTQNTNTEAFF	TGTGCCAGCGGTCGAAACCTTGGGGGGGGAACCACTCAAAATACGAACACTGAAGCTTTCTTT
few	NA	TRBV7-2	TRBJ2-2	CASTARGGGELFF	TGTGCCAGCACCGCTCGGGGCGGCGGGGAGCTGTTTTTT
many	NA	TRBV4-3	TRBJ2-3	CASGGDSRTDTQYF	TGCGCCAGCGGCGGAGACAGTCGCACAGATACGCAGTATTTT
few	NA	TRBV6-1	TRBJ1-5	CASRAAGARSYSNQPQHF	TGTGCCAGCCGCGCAGCAGGGGCCCGATCTTATAGCAATCAGCCCCAGCATTTT
many	NA	TRBV4-2	TRBJ2-7	CASSQGGGAYEQYF	TGTGCCAGCAGCCAGGGGGGTGGGGCCTACGAGCAGTACTTC
few	TRBD2	TRBV27	TRBJ2-5	CASRGSSGQETQYF	TGTGCCAGCAGGGGCTCTAGCGGACAAGAGACCCAGTACTTC